The clone carrying this T cell receptor beta chain occurred many times. Its antigen is undetermined. The sample originates from a study of cytomegalovirus exposure and HLA in healthy donors. General observations from the study: Most CMV-associated TCR beta chains appeared HLA-restricted in a later analysis. TCR association rates varied by HLA locus in a later analysis, with DRB1 highest and HLA-C lowest.

The PCR ran on 60 Vbeta and 13 Jbeta primers. Sequencing was performed with immunoSEQ multiplex PCR; in TCRdb, only in-frame clones are kept and a portion is missing. The table has 85,000 to 120,000 clones, 65% to 85% seen once. Germline CDR1 SGDLS, CDR2 YYNGEE. CDR3 size: 13 residues. The V end lost 3 bases, the J end lost 4 bases, and 10 bases lay between the germline ends. This chain connects TRBV9 to TRBJ1-1, with a possible D match to TRBD1 (6 bases). The clonotype was recovered from a male donor in good health and CMV-seropositive. Sequencing used PBMCs. The CDR3 coding sequence is TGTGCCAGCAGCGGCAGGGGAAGCACTGAAGCTTTCTTT. Protein sequence: CASSGRGSTEAFF.